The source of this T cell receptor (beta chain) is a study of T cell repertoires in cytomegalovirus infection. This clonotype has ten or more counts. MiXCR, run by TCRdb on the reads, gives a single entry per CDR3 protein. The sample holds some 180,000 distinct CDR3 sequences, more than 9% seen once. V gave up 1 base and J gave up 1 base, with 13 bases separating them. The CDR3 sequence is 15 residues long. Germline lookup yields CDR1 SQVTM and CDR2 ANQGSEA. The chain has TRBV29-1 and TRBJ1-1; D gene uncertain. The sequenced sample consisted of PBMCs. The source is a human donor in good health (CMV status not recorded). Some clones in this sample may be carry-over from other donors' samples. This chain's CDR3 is CSVEAFGVGNTEAFF. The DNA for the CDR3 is TGCAGCGTTGAAGCATTCGGGGTTGGGAACACTGAAGCTTTCTTT.